Shown below are 32 T cell receptor beta chains from a single sample sequenced in a study of cytomegalovirus exposure and HLA in healthy donors. PCR primers comprised 60 Vbeta and 13 Jbeta primers. Profiling relied on immunoSEQ multiplex PCR, and the TCRdb table lists in-frame clones only, not all of them. The top ten clones hold approximately 3.9% of a sample with more than 90,000 clones, under 90% of them seen once. The specimen was PBMCs. These receptors all stem from a woman aged 70-85 years in good health and CMV-seropositive.

This sequence joins TRBV28 and TRBJ2-5; possible D gene TRBD2, 6 bases. Germline V gene sequence: CDR1 MDHEN, CDR2 SYDVKM. This CDR3 is built from 14 residues. Trimming removed 3 bases at V and 4 bases at J, with 12 bases between. CDR3 residues: CASSFGGGRETQYF. The DNA for the CDR3 is TGTGCCAGCAGTTTCGGGGGAGGTAGAGAGACCCAGTACTTC.

V and J are TRBV5-5 and TRBJ2-7; TRBD1 aligns across 9 bases. The junction had 4 bases not matched to a gene; V was cut back by 2 bases and J by 4 bases. CDR3 length: 14 residues. Germline CDR1 is SGHKS and CDR2 is YYEKEE (reference sequence). The CDR3 spells CASSFRDRVYEQYF. The CDR3 coding sequence is TGTGCCAGCAGCTTCCGGGACAGGGTTTACGAGCAGTACTTC.

This clone has just one count. The chain is built from TRBV7-9 and TRBJ2-4; tentatively, D is TRBD1 (6 bases). This CDR3 has 12 amino acids. From germline, CDR1 is SEHNR and CDR2 FQNEAQ (reference sequence). Between the trimmed V and J ends, which lost 5 bases and 6 bases, there was a span of 8 bases. The CDR3 reads CASSAQGNIQYF. CDR3 nucleotides: TGTGCCAGCAGCGCACAGGGAAACATTCAGTACTTC. Drawing the rest from reference TRBV7-9 and TRBJ2-4, the complete variable domain is DTGVSQNPRHKITKRGQNVTFRCDPISEHNRLYWYRQTLGQGPEFLTYFQNEAQLEKSRLLSDRFSAERPKGSFSTLEIQRTEQGDSAMYLCASSAQGNIQYFGAGTRLSVL.

This chain links TRBV7-3 with TRBJ2-6; a possible D gene is TRBD2 (6 bases). The CDR3 is 16 residues long. Germline V CDR1 and CDR2: SGHTA, FQGTGA. Trimming removed 5 bases at V and 2 bases at J, with 13 bases between. CDR3 DNA: TGTGCCAGCAGCCTATATCGGGGGACTGGGGCCAACGTCCTGACTTTC. This sequence encodes CASSLYRGTGANVLTF.

The CDR3 here is CASSSGTSGYNEQFF. The CDR3 DNA is TGTGCCAGCAGCTCCGGGACTAGCGGCTACAATGAGCAGTTCTTC. This chain uses TRBV9 with TRBJ2-1; 11 bases align to TRBD2. Germline CDR1 and CDR2: SGDLS and YYNGEE. The CDR3 extends over 15 amino acids. Trimming cost V 4 bases and J 3 bases; bases outside gene matches: 3.

This chain joins TRBV2 and TRBJ1-4; 7 nucleotides align to TRBD1. This CDR3 comprises 14 residues. Trimming removed 6 bases from V and 2 bases from J; junction bases left unmatched: 3. Germline CDR1 reads SNHLY; CDR2 reads FYNNEI. The CDR3 DNA sequence: TGTGCCAGCAGCGACAGGGCTACTAATGAAAAACTGTTTTTT. It yields the protein CASSDRATNEKLFF.

V gene TRBV4-3 combines with J gene TRBJ2-7; tentative D call: TRBD2 (6 bases). Trimming took 0 bases from V and 2 from J, leaving 11 bases between them. Germline V gives CDR1 LGHNA, CDR2 YSLEER. The CDR3 is made up of 15 amino acids. This CDR3 reads CASSQDRRTTYEQYF. CDR3 DNA: TGCGCCAGCAGCCAAGATCGCCGGACTACCTACGAGCAGTACTTC.

This clone has more than one count but fewer than ten. The chain has TRBV7-2 and TRBJ2-3, with TRBD2 identical over 8 bases. Per germline, CDR1 SGHTA and CDR2 FQGNSA. Trimming removed 4 bases from V and 4 bases from J; junction bases left unmatched: 10. The CDR3 is 16 amino acids. The CDR3 loop reads CASSYRAPGGADTQYF. Here the CDR3 DNA reads TGTGCCAGCAGCTACCGGGCCCCCGGGGGGGCAGATACGCAGTATTTT. Full variable domain (outside the CDR3, taken from reference TRBV7-2 and TRBJ2-3): GAGVSQSPSNKVTEKGKDVELRCDPISGHTALYWYRQSLGQGLEFLIYFQGNSAPDKSGLPSDRFSAERTGGSVSTLTIQRTQQEDSAVYLCASSYRAPGGADTQYFGPGTRLTVL.

The J gene is TRBJ2-7, the V gene TRBV19; D is perhaps TRBD1 (6 bases). The CDR3 spans 15 residues. Germline V gene lookup returns CDR1 LNHDA and CDR2 SQIVND (reference sequence). Trimming cost V 6 bases and J 3 bases, with 18 bases left between them. The CDR3 DNA reads as TGTGCCAGTAGACCAAATCCCGGGACACTCTACGAGCAGTACTTC. Residues: CASRPNPGTLYEQYF.

J is TRBJ2-3 and V is TRBV28, with 8 nucleotides matching TRBD2. CDR3 length equals 14 residues. Germline loops: CDR1 MDHEN, CDR2 SYDVKM. The V segment lost 6 bases and the J segment 2 bases; nucleotides outside the gene matches: 4. CDR3 sequence (DNA): TGTGCCAGCAGCTTAGCGGGGCTCACAGATACGCAGTATTTT. Translating it yields CASSLAGLTDTQYF. The full variable domain, its missing parts supplied by reference TRBV28 and TRBJ2-3, is DVKVTQSSRYLVKRTGEKVFLECVQDMDHENMFWYRQDPGLGLRLIYFSYDVKMKEKGDIPEGYSVSREKKERFSLILESASTNQTSMYLCASSLAGLTDTQYFGPGTRLTVL.

The V gene is TRBV9, the J gene TRBJ2-3; the match to TRBD2 covers 8 bases. Germline trimming cut 4 bases from V and 4 bases from J; bases unmatched to any gene: 8. CDR1 is SGDLS, CDR2 YYNGEE, per germline. The CDR3 runs 15 residues. This CDR3 is CASSKVGGVADTQYF. CDR3 coding DNA: TGTGCCAGCAGCAAAGTCGGGGGGGTGGCAGATACGCAGTATTTT.

The chain uses TRBV19 and TRBJ2-1, with 8 bases matching TRBD2. The CDR3 length is 17 residues. The ends lost 5 bases at V and 2 bases at J; junction bases unmatched: 11. Germline CDR1 is LNHDA and CDR2 is SQIVND (reference sequence). The CDR3 is CASSPGGGGRAYNEQFF. The CDR3 region has the DNA TGTGCCAGTAGTCCCGGGGGGGGCGGTCGAGCCTACAATGAGCAGTTCTTC. The full variable domain, in which reference TRBV19 and TRBJ2-1 provide the parts outside the CDR3, is DGGITQSPKYLFRKEGQNVTLSCEQNLNHDAMYWYRQDPGQGLRLIYYSQIVNDFQKGDIAEGYSVSREKKESFPLTVTSAQKNPTAFYLCASSPGGGGRAYNEQFFGPGTRLTVL.

This chain links TRBV4-3 with TRBJ1-5; D unresolved. V was clipped by 3 bases and J by 8 bases, with 11 bases between them. This CDR3 has 13 amino acids. Germline assignment: CDR1 LGHNA and CDR2 YSLEER. The CDR3, as DNA: TGCGCCAGCAGCCAGTCCTTTGAGGAGCCCCAGCATTTT. It yields the protein CASSQSFEEPQHF.

For this clone: The junction departs from germline at one end; a sequencing error may be responsible. The chain uses TRBV7-9 and TRBJ1-2; TRBD1 matches 11 bases. The CDR3 length is 15 residues. CDR1 is SEHNR, CDR2 FQNEAQ, per germline (reference sequence). CDR3 amino acids: CSSSFTGTGGHGYTF. The CDR3 region has the DNA TGTTCCAGCAGCTTCACCGGGACAGGGGGACATGGCTACACCTTC.

This chain uses TRBV4-3 with TRBJ1-2; 7 bases line up with TRBD1. V lost 2 bases to trimming and J lost 6 bases; unmatched junction nucleotides: 3. The CDR3 sequence is 13 residues long. Germline V CDR1 and CDR2: LGHNA, YSLEER. CDR3 DNA: TGCGCCAGCAGCCAACGACAGGGTGATGGCTACACCTTC. This sequence encodes CASSQRQGDGYTF.

This clone was detected a few times. This chain uses TRBV4-1 with TRBJ2-7; D gene uncertain. Germline CDR1 MGHRA, CDR2 YSYEKL. This CDR3 contains 15 residues. The ends were cut back, 0 bases at V and 0 bases at J, with 9 bases in the middle. CDR3 nucleotide sequence: TGCGCCAGCAGCCAAGAGATTATTAGCTCCTACGAGCAGTACTTC. Its protein is CASSQEIISSYEQYF.

The chain couples TRBV6-5 to TRBJ2-1; possibly TRBD1 for D (7 bases). V lost 4 bases and J 4 bases, leaving 14 bases between the germline ends. The CDR3 spans 15 residues. Germline CDR1 MNHEY, CDR2 SVGAGI. CDR3 sequence (DNA): TGTGCCAGCAGTTCCCAGGGGGGCTCATACAATGAGCAGTTCTTC. This sequence encodes CASSSQGGSYNEQFF.

This chain connects TRBV30 to TRBJ1-5; weak D call: TRBD1 (6 bases). Germline values: CDR1 GTSNPN, CDR2 SVGIG (reference sequence). The CDR3 consists of 16 residues. V gave up 0 bases and J gave up 2 bases, with 14 bases separating them. This chain's CDR3 is CAWSVKQGRGNQPQHF. In nucleotides, the CDR3 is TGTGCCTGGAGTGTTAAACAGGGAAGGGGCAATCAGCCCCAGCATTTT. Together with reference TRBV30 and TRBJ1-5, the CDR3 gives the full variable domain: SQTIHQWPATLVQPVGSPLSLECTVEGTSNPNLYWYRQAAGRGLQLLFYSVGIGQISSEVPQNLSASRPQDRQFILSSKKLLLSDSGFYLCAWSVKQGRGNQPQHFGDGTRLSIL.

This chain uses TRBV27 with TRBJ2-7; D may be TRBD1 (5 bases). V lost 2 bases to trimming and J lost 2 bases, with 7 bases between them. CDR1 and CDR2 (germline): MNHEY, SMNVEV (reference sequence). CDR3 length: 13 amino acids. CDR3 bases: TGTGCCAGCAGTTTACAGGGCCCCTACGAGCAGTACTTC. Protein: CASSLQGPYEQYF.

V and J are TRBV11-3 and TRBJ2-7; 9 bases match TRBD2. V was clipped by 5 bases and J by 7 bases; unmatched bases: 6. CDR1 is SGHNT and CDR2 is YENEEA in the germline V gene. The CDR3 covers 13 residues. CDR3 DNA: TGTGCCAGCAGCCCAATAGCGGGGGTTGAGCAGTACTTC. It specifies CASSPIAGVEQYF.

J is TRBJ2-1 and V is TRBV11-3; tentatively, D is TRBD1 (6 bases). The CDR3 is 16 residues long. With 6 bases removed from V and 2 bases from J, the gap between germline ends came to 17 bases. CDR1 and CDR2 (germline): SGHNT, YENEEA. As DNA, the CDR3 is TGTGCCAGCAGTCCCAGGGGACCCGACGCCTACAATGAGCAGTTCTTC. This sequence encodes CASSPRGPDAYNEQFF.

V gene TRBV28 combines with J gene TRBJ2-7; TRBD1 agrees at 9 bases. The CDR3 spans 16 residues. Unmatched junction bases numbered 9, after V lost 5 bases and J lost 1 base. The germline V gene has CDR1 MDHEN and CDR2 SYDVKM. The chain's CDR3 is CASSPTGTGNSYEQYF. CDR3 DNA: TGTGCCAGCAGTCCAACCGGGACAGGGAATTCCTACGAGCAGTACTTC.

The J gene is TRBJ2-5, the V gene TRBV11-1, with 12 bases matching TRBD2. The CDR3 runs 15 residues. J gave up 7 bases and V 1 base, and 4 bases lay outside the gene matches. CDR1 is SGHAT, CDR2 FQDESV, per germline (reference sequence). The CDR3 here is CASSLETSGSRTQYF. The CDR3 nucleotides read TGTGCCAGCAGCTTAGAGACTAGCGGGAGTCGGACCCAGTACTTC.

The V call is TRBV14, the J call TRBJ2-1; 8 positions match TRBD2. The germline CDR1 and CDR2 sequences are SGHDN and FVKESK. The CDR3 is 16 amino acids. The V gene end was trimmed by 1 base and the J gene end by 0 bases; junction bases not matched to a gene: 2. The CDR3 region has the DNA TGTGCCAGCAGCCAAGTTGCGGGGGGCTCCTACAATGAGCAGTTCTTC. It codes for CASSQVAGGSYNEQFF.

The V call is TRBV25-1, the J call TRBJ1-2; D is unresolved. The ends were cut back, 6 bases at V and 4 bases at J, with 15 bases in the middle. This CDR3 comprises 14 residues. CDR1 and CDR2 from the germline V gene are MGHDK and SYGVNS. The CDR3 region has the DNA TGTGCCAGCAGCTCGAGGGAGGGTTTCTATGGCTACACCTTC. This codes for CASSSREGFYGYTF.

CDR3 residues: CASSGPGGYGYTF. The CDR3, as DNA: TGTGCCAGCAGTGGCCCGGGGGGCTATGGCTACACCTTC. The chain employs TRBV6-4 and TRBJ1-2; D perhaps matches TRBD1 (5 bases). With 4 bases removed from V and 4 bases from J, the gap between germline ends came to 10 bases. CDR3 length equals 13 residues. Per germline, CDR1 MRHNA and CDR2 SNTAGT.

The chain links TRBV19 to TRBJ1-2; D is possibly TRBD1 (5 bases). The CDR3 totals 15 residues. The germline V gene encodes CDR1 LNHDA and CDR2 SQIVND (reference sequence). The V and J ends lost 5 bases and 4 bases respectively, with 17 bases between them. CDR3 sequence reads: CASSPRIPDSYGYTF. The CDR3 DNA follows: TGTGCCAGTAGTCCTCGGATTCCCGACAGCTATGGCTACACCTTC.

In nucleotides, the CDR3 is TGTGCCAGCAGCGATAGATGGACAGGGGACTTCTACGAGCAGTACTTC. It is translated as CASSDRWTGDFYEQYF. The chain uses TRBV7-9 and TRBJ2-5, with TRBD1 matching 9 bases. The J call is in doubt because the DNA end fits TRBJ2-7 better. CDR1 and CDR2 from the germline V gene are SEHNR and FQNEAQ (reference sequence). CDR3 length equals 16 residues.

The rearrangement links TRBV19 to TRBJ1-2, with a possible D match to TRBD1 (6 bases). Trimming pared 0 bases from V and 7 bases from J, leaving 15 bases between. Germline CDR1 LNHDA, CDR2 SQIVND (reference sequence). The CDR3 has 15 amino acids. CDR3 nucleotide sequence: TGTGCCAGTAGTATAGATCTTCAGGGGCGGAGTGGCTACACCTTC. This encodes CASSIDLQGRSGYTF.

V is TRBV6-5 and J is TRBJ2-7; 12 nucleotides match TRBD2. The CDR3 contains 15 residues. Germline CDR1 reads MNHEY; CDR2 reads SVGAGI. Trimming cost V 5 bases and J 0 bases; bases outside gene matches: 2. CDR3 region: CASSALAGGSYEQYF. For the CDR3, the DNA is TGTGCCAGCAGTGCACTAGCGGGAGGCTCCTACGAGCAGTACTTC.

The genes are TRBV28 and TRBJ1-5; 7 bases are shared with TRBD1. V lost 5 bases, J lost 7 bases, and 14 bases stayed unmatched. The CDR3 totals 16 residues. CDR1 and CDR2 from the germline V gene are MDHEN and SYDVKM. CDR3 region: CASSPPHTGEAQPQHF. In DNA, the CDR3 is TGTGCCAGCAGTCCCCCCCACACAGGGGAGGCACAGCCCCAGCATTTT.

The J gene is TRBJ2-7, the V gene TRBV7-6, with a tentative D call TRBD2 (5 bases). V was cut by 4 bases and J by 9 bases, with 16 bases left in between. The CDR3 length is 13 residues. Germline CDR1 is SGHVS and CDR2 is FNYEAQ. The CDR3 DNA is TGTGCCAGCAGCTCATCCGGGGTTGCGCGGCAGTACTTC. Protein sequence: CASSSSGVARQYF.